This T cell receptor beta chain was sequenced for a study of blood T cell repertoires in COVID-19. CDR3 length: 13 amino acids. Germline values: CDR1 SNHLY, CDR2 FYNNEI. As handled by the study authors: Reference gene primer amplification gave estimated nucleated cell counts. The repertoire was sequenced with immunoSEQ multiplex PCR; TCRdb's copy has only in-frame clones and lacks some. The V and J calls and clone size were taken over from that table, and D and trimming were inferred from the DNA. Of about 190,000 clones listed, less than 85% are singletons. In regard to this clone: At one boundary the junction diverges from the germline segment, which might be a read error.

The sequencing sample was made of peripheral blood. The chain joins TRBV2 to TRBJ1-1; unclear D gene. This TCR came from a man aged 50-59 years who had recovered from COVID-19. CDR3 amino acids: CASSKAMNTEAFF. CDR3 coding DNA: TGTGCCAGCAGTAAAGCCATGAACACTGAAGCTTTCTTT.